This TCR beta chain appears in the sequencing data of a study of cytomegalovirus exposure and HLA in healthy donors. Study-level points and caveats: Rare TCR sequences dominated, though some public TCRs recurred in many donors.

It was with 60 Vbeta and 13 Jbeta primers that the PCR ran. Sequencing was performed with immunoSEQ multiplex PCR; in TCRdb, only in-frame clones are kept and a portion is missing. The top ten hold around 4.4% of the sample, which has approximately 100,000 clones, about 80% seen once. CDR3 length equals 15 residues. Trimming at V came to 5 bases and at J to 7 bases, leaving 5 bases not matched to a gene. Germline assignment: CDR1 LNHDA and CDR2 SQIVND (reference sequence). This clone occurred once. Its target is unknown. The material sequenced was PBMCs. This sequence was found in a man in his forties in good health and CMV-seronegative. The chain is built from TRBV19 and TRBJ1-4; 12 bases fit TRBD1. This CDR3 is CASSRRDRGLEKLFF. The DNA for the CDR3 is TGTGCCAGTAGTCGCCGGGACAGGGGGCTTGAAAAACTGTTTTTT.